This T cell receptor (beta chain) came from a study of graft-versus-host responses after intestinal transplantation. At the level of the study: Anti-thymocyte globulin induction was given to all recipients, followed by tacrolimus and steroids for roughly three years. Study-wide findings and caveats: Circulating GvH clone levels at their peak were associated with HvG declines (early post-transplant).

There are 16 residues in the CDR3. Trimming took off 2 bases at V and 3 bases at J, with 16 bases between the two ends. CDR1 and CDR2 from the germline V gene are LGHNA and YSLEER. Using immunoSEQ multiplex PCR, the repertoire was profiled, and TCRdb retains in-frame clones only, with some absent. The data show over 100,000 clones, with approximately 95% seen just once and more than 2.5% held by the top ten. This clone was seen only once. Its matching antigen is unknown. Sample: unstimulated CD8+ T cells sorted from spleen or lymph node cells, taken before intestinal transplant. The genes are TRBV4-3 and TRBJ2-5, with D possibly TRBD2 on 6 matching bases. This receptor was identified in a human donor who received an intestinal transplant. CDR3 nucleotide sequence: TGCGCCAGCAGCCAAACCCTCGGGAGTTTCGAAGAGACCCAGTACTTC. As protein: CASSQTLGSFEETQYF.